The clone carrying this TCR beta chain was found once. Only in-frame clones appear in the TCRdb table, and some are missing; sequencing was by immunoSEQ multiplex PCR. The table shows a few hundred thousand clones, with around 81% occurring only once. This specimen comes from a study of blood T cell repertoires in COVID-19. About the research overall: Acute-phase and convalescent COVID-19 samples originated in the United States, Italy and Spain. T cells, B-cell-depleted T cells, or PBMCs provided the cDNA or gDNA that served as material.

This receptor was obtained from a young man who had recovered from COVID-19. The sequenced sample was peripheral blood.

The CDR3 region is CASSSRRPEAFF. As DNA, the CDR3 is TGTGCCAGCAGTTCCCGGAGGCCTGAAGCTTTCTTT. The chain uses TRBV28 and TRBJ1-1, with D unresolved. Germline CDR1 is MDHEN and CDR2 is SYDVKM. This CDR3 comprises 12 residues. The V and J ends lost 4 bases and 6 bases respectively, with 9 bases between them.